The clone carrying this T cell receptor beta chain was seen only a few times. This sample is part of a study of blood T cell repertoires in COVID-19. Whole-study context: COVID-19 samples, acute and convalescent, were from the United States, Italy and Spain. Sources were T cells, B-cell-depleted T cells, or PBMCs; the material itself was cDNA or gDNA.

Germline lookup yields CDR1 MDHEN and CDR2 SYDVKM. The V and J ends lost 3 bases and 4 bases, in that order; junction bases with no gene match: 10. The CDR3 contains 17 residues. In the original analysis: Reference gene primer amplification in the assay estimated nucleated cell counts. Repertoires were generated with immunoSEQ multiplex PCR, while TCRdb's copy carries only in-frame clones and drops some. V, J and clone size derive from that table, while D and trimming were established from the DNA sequence. The sample contains some 83,000 clones, about 83% of which appear only once. The TCR originated in a woman aged 80 or over with active or convalescent COVID-19. The sample consisted of peripheral blood. The chain is built from TRBV28 and TRBJ2-7; 12 nucleotides align to TRBD2. The CDR3 DNA reads as TGTGCCAGCAGTTTTCCGGTACTAGCGGGAGGTAAATACGAGCAGTACTTC. Protein product: CASSFPVLAGGKYEQYF. Complete variable domain (other parts from reference TRBV28 and TRBJ2-7): DVKVTQSSRYLVKRTGEKVFLECVQDMDHENMFWYRQDPGLGLRLIYFSYDVKMKEKGDIPEGYSVSREKKERFSLILESASTNQTSMYLCASSFPVLAGGKYEQYFGPGTRLTVT.